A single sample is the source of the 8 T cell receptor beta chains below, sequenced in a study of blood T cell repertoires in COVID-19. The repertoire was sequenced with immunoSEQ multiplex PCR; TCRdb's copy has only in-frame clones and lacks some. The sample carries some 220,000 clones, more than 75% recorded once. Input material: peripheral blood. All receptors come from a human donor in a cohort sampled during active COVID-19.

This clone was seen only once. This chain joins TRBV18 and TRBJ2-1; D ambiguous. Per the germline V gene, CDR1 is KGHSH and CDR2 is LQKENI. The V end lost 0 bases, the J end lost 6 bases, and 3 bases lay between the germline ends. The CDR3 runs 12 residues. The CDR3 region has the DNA TGTGCCAGCTCACCACCGAGCAATGAGCAGTTCTTC. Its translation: CASSPPSNEQFF.

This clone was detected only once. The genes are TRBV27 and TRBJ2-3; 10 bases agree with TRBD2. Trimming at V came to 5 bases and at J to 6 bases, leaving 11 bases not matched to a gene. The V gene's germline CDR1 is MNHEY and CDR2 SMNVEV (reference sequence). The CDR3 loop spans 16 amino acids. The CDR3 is CASSGERGGAGDTQYF. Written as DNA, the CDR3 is TGTGCCAGCAGTGGGGAGCGGGGGGGGGCTGGTGATACGCAGTATTTT.

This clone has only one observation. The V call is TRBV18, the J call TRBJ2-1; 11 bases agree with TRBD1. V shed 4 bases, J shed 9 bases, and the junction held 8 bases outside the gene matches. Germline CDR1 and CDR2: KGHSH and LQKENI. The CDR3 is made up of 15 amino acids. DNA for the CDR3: TGTGCCAGCTCACAATGGGACAGGGGGGTTCCTGAGCAGTTCTTC. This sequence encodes CASSQWDRGVPEQFF. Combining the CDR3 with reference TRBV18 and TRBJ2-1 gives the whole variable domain NAGVMQNPRHLVRRRGQEARLRCSPMKGHSHVYWYRQLPEEGLKFMVYLQKENIIDESGMPKERFSAEFPKEGPSILRIQQVVRGDSAAYFCASSQWDRGVPEQFFGPGTRLTVL.

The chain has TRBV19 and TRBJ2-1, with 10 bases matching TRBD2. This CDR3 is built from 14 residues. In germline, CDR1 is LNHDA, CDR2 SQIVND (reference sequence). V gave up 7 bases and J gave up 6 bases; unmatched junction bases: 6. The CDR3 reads CASKGLAATNEQFF. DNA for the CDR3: TGTGCCAGTAAAGGACTAGCGGCGACCAATGAGCAGTTCTTC. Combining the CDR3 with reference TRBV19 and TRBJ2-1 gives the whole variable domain DGGITQSPKYLFRKEGQNVTLSCEQNLNHDAMYWYRQDPGQGLRLIYYSQIVNDFQKGDIAEGYSVSREKKESFPLTVTSAQKNPTAFYLCASKGLAATNEQFFGPGTRLTVL.

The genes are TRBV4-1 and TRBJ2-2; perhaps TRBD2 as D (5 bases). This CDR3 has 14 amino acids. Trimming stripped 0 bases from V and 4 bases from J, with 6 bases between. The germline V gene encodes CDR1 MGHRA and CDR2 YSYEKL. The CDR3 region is CASSQERGTGELFF. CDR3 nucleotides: TGCGCCAGCAGCCAAGAACGGGGCACCGGGGAGCTGTTTTTT.

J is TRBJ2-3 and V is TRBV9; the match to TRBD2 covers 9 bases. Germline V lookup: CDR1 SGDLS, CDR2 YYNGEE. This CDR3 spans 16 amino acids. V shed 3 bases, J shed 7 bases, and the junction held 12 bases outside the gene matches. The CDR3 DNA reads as TGTGCCAGCAGCGCTGGGACTAGCTCTTGGGCGAATACGCAGTATTTT. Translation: CASSAGTSSWANTQYF.

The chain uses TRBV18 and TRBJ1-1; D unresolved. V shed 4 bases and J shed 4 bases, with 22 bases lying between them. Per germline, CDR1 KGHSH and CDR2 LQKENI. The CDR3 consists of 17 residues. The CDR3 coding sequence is TGTGCCAGCTCACATTCATTCCGGGCCGAAAGCGGCACTGAAGCTTTCTTT. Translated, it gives CASSHSFRAESGTEAFF. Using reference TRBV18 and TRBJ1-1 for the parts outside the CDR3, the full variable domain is NAGVMQNPRHLVRRRGQEARLRCSPMKGHSHVYWYRQLPEEGLKFMVYLQKENIIDESGMPKERFSAEFPKEGPSILRIQQVVRGDSAAYFCASSHSFRAESGTEAFFGQGTRLTVV.

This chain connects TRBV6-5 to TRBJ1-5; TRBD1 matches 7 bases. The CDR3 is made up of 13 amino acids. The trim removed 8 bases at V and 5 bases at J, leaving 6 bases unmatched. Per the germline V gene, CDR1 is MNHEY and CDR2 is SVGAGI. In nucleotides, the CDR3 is TGTGCCAGCGAGAGGGGGCGGGATCAGCCCCAGCATTTT. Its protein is CASERGRDQPQHF.